This entry lists 20 T cell receptor beta chains sequenced from one sample in a study of STAT5B mutations in CD4+ large granular lymphocyte leukemia. Only in-frame clones appear in the TCRdb table, and some are missing; sequencing was by immunoSEQ multiplex PCR. The sample records about 35,000 clones, roughly 82% being singletons. Specimen: CD4+ T cells from blood buffy coats. Receptors were obtained from a human donor in good health.

The rearrangement joins TRBV11-2 to TRBJ2-5, with D uncertain. The CDR3 consists of 12 residues. The V gene's germline CDR1 is SGHAT and CDR2 FQNNGV. Trimming pared 1 base from V and 5 bases from J, leaving 5 bases between. The CDR3 DNA sequence: TGTGCCAGCAGCTTAGTGGGGGAGACCCAGTACTTC. Its translation: CASSLVGETQYF.

This clone has more than one count but fewer than ten. This chain connects TRBV7-9 to TRBJ2-6, with D unresolved. The CDR3 sequence is 14 residues long. The germline V gene encodes CDR1 SEHNR and CDR2 FQNEAQ (reference sequence). The V and J ends lost 1 base and 2 bases respectively, with 3 bases between them. CDR3 DNA sequence: TGTGCCAGCAGCTTAGGACCTGGGGCCAACGTCCTGACTTTC. It specifies CASSLGPGANVLTF.

V and J are TRBV29-1 and TRBJ1-1; maybe TRBD1 (5 bases). The CDR3 sequence is 13 residues long. CDR1 SQVTM and CDR2 ANQGSEA come from the germline V gene. V dropped 6 bases and J dropped 5 bases, with 16 bases sitting between them. The CDR3 is CSVGGTRGTEAFF. Here the CDR3 DNA reads TGCAGCGTGGGGGGAACGAGGGGAACTGAAGCTTTCTTT.

This chain links TRBV5-1 with TRBJ1-2; 9 bases line up with TRBD1. This CDR3 has 14 amino acids. Germline CDR1 reads SGHRS; CDR2 reads YFSETQ. Losses at the gene ends were 4 bases for V and 8 bases for J; bases not matched to a gene: 9. The DNA of the CDR3 is TGCGCCAGCAGCGAGGCGGACAGGGGAGGCGGCTACACCTTC. Translating it yields CASSEADRGGGYTF.

This clone was counted a few times. The chain joins TRBV21-1 to TRBJ2-7. TRBV21-1 is given as a pseudogene. The CDR3 is 16 amino acids. The CDR3 DNA is TGTGCCAGCAGCAAAGCCGGGCAGGTTGGCTCCTACGAGCAGTACTTC. Translation gives CASSKAGQVGSYEQYF.

The chain joins TRBV4-2 to TRBJ2-3; a weak D match, TRBD1 (7 bases). Trimming took 0 bases from V and 3 from J, leaving 16 bases between them. CDR1 is LGHNA, CDR2 YNFKEQ, per germline. This CDR3 has 17 amino acids. The CDR3 loop is CASSQDTEGAQTDTQYF. DNA for the CDR3: TGTGCCAGCAGCCAAGATACGGAGGGGGCCCAAACAGATACGCAGTATTTT.

The J gene is TRBJ1-2, the V gene TRBV9, with D possibly being TRBD1 (5 bases). V lost 4 bases, J lost 6 bases, and 19 bases lay in between. This CDR3 has 15 residues. Germline V gives CDR1 SGDLS, CDR2 YYNGEE. CDR3 region: CASSSGGRGVNGYTF. CDR3 DNA sequence: TGTGCCAGCAGCTCAGGTGGCCGGGGCGTAAATGGCTACACCTTC.

The chain links TRBV5-1 to TRBJ1-1; D might be TRBD1 (5 bases). The CDR3 sequence is 14 residues long. Germline V lookup: CDR1 SGHRS, CDR2 YFSETQ. V was shortened by 5 bases and J by 0 bases, with 11 bases between the two germline ends. The CDR3 loop reads CASSSAGMNTEAFF. CDR3 nucleotides: TGCGCCAGCAGTTCAGCAGGGATGAACACTGAAGCTTTCTTT.

The chain uses TRBV4-1 and TRBJ2-3; D is uncertain. The CDR3 sequence is 15 residues long. Trimming shortened V by 6 bases and J by 0 bases, and 13 bases separated the two germline ends. Germline values: CDR1 MGHRA, CDR2 YSYEKL. CDR3 sequence (DNA): TGCGCCAGCAGATTCACGGGTTCTAGCACAGATACGCAGTATTTT. Amino acid sequence: CASRFTGSSTDTQYF.

This chain links TRBV10-3 with TRBJ2-2; 8 bases are a match to TRBD1. Germline V lookup: CDR1 ENHRY, CDR2 SYGVKD. V shed 6 bases and J 6 bases; nucleotides not matched to a gene: 12. CDR3 length equals 16 residues. The CDR3 is CAISRRGDRGAGELFF. The DNA of the CDR3 is TGTGCCATCAGCCGCCGGGGAGACAGGGGTGCCGGGGAGCTGTTTTTT.

This clone was seen a handful of times. The gene calls are TRBV7-2 and TRBJ1-5; tentative D call: TRBD1 (6 bases). Germline V CDR1 and CDR2: SGHTA, FQGNSA. Trimming stripped 5 bases from V and 2 bases from J, with 10 bases between. The CDR3 runs 14 residues. As DNA, the CDR3 is TGTGCCAGCAGCCCATCAGGGGGCAATCAGCCCCAGCATTTT. This sequence encodes CASSPSGGNQPQHF.

The rearrangement links TRBV5-1 to TRBJ2-1, with 8 positions matching TRBD1. This CDR3 has 16 amino acids. J was trimmed by 3 bases and V by 3 bases; bases with no gene match: 8. Germline CDR1 and CDR2: SGHRS and YFSETQ. DNA for the CDR3: TGCGCCAGCAGCTCGGGAACCGGGACAGGCTACAATGAGCAGTTCTTC. Residues: CASSSGTGTGYNEQFF.

In its sample, this clone was seen once. The gene calls are TRBV6-1 and TRBJ2-7; 9 positions match TRBD2. In germline, CDR1 is MNHNS, CDR2 SASEGT. Losses at the gene ends were 4 bases for V and 2 bases for J; bases not matched to a gene: 6. The CDR3 spans 15 residues. The CDR3 DNA is TGTGCCAGCAGTGTGTCGTCTAGCGGGACCTACGAGCAGTACTTC. It translates to CASSVSSSGTYEQYF.

The chain couples TRBV5-8 to TRBJ2-2, with 7 bases identical to TRBD1. Per germline, CDR1 SGHTS and CDR2 YDEGEE. This CDR3 spans 15 amino acids. V was clipped by 4 bases and J by 1 base; unmatched bases: 4. CDR3 sequence (DNA): TGTGCCAGCAGCCGAGGGGGCATGAACACCGGGGAGCTGTTTTTT. Translation: CASSRGGMNTGELFF. Variable domain in full (rest from reference TRBV5-8 and TRBJ2-2): EAGVTQSPTHLIKTRGQQATLRCSPISGHTSVYWYQQALGLGLQFLLWYDEGEERNRGNFPPRFSGRQFPNYSSELNVNALELEDSALYLCASSRGGMNTGELFFGEGSRLTVL.

The CDR3 reads CASSFERDADTQYF. In DNA, the CDR3 is TGCGCCAGCAGCTTTGAAAGGGATGCAGATACGCAGTATTTT. V and J are TRBV10-1 and TRBJ2-3; D is ambiguous. Trimming pared 6 bases from V and 4 bases from J, leaving 14 bases between. The length of the CDR3 is 14 residues. Germline V lookup: CDR1 WNHNN, CDR2 SYGVQD (reference sequence).

The chain is built from TRBV13 and TRBJ2-7; maybe TRBD2 (5 bases). CDR3 length: 15 amino acids. Trimming pared 5 bases from V and 3 bases from J, leaving 17 bases between. CDR1 PRHDT and CDR2 FYEKMQ come from the germline V gene (reference sequence). CDR3 DNA: TGTGCCAGCAGCCCCGGGGAGCGGAAGATCTACGAGCAGTACTTC. It encodes CASSPGERKIYEQYF.

V is TRBV5-1 and J is TRBJ2-7, with 11 bases lining up with TRBD1. CDR3 length equals 14 residues. Germline CDR1 is SGHRS and CDR2 is YFSETQ. V shed 4 bases and J 2 bases; nucleotides not matched to a gene: 2. The CDR3 nucleotides read TGCGCCAGCAGCACGGGACAGGGGGCCTACGAGCAGTACTTC. Translating it yields CASSTGQGAYEQYF.

The V call is TRBV30, the J call TRBJ1-4; D is possibly TRBD1 (6 bases). The CDR3 loop spans 14 amino acids. Germline V gives CDR1 GTSNPN, CDR2 SVGIG (reference sequence). V shed 6 bases and J shed 8 bases, with 19 bases lying between them. This CDR3 is CACHSGAGVEKLFF. CDR3 bases: TGTGCCTGTCACTCGGGGGCAGGGGTCGAAAAACTGTTTTTT.

This chain uses TRBV5-1 with TRBJ1-1; 7 positions agree with TRBD1. The CDR3 has 13 residues. Unmatched junction bases numbered 1, after V lost 0 bases and J lost 5 bases. Looked up from germline, CDR1 is SGHRS and CDR2 is YFSETQ. The CDR3 DNA sequence: TGCGCCAGCAGCTTGGACAGGGGAACTGAAGCTTTCTTT. Translated: CASSLDRGTEAFF. The whole variable domain, remainder taken from reference TRBV5-1 and TRBJ1-1, is KAGVTQTPRYLIKTRGQQVTLSCSPISGHRSVSWYQQTPGQGLQFLFEYFSETQRNKGNFPGRFSGRQFSNSRSEMNVSTLELGDSALYLCASSLDRGTEAFFGQGTRLTVV.

The chain has TRBV9 and TRBJ2-1, with D uncertain. V gave up 4 bases and J gave up 0 bases, with 17 bases separating them. This CDR3 has 17 amino acids. The germline V gene has CDR1 SGDLS and CDR2 YYNGEE. As DNA, the CDR3 is TGTGCCAGCAGCCCTACCCTGTGGGCTAGCTCCTACAATGAGCAGTTCTTC. Its translation is CASSPTLWASSYNEQFF.